The 23 T cell receptor beta chains below were found in one sample sequenced in a study of cytotoxic CD8 clonotypes in ibrutinib-treated CLL. Libraries were prepared by immunoSEQ multiplex PCR; TCRdb keeps only in-frame clonotypes and omits some of them. The sample contains more than 150,000 clones, roughly 72% of which appear only once. Material: PBMCs, obtained after 24 months of ibrutinib treatment. All receptors derive from a human donor with chronic lymphocytic leukemia.

The V gene is TRBV7-2, the J gene TRBJ1-5; D call uncertain. Trimming removed 5 bases at V and 6 bases at J, with 14 bases between. Per germline, CDR1 SGHTA and CDR2 FQGNSA. The CDR3 covers 14 residues. This chain's CDR3 is CASSKKGQSQPQHF. The DNA of the CDR3 is TGTGCCAGCAGCAAGAAAGGGCAGAGTCAGCCCCAGCATTTT.

V gene TRBV9 combines with J gene TRBJ1-1; 7 nucleotides match TRBD1. Germline-derived CDR1 and CDR2 are SGDLS and YYNGEE. There are 14 residues in the CDR3. J was trimmed by 11 bases and V by 3 bases; bases with no gene match: 13. In nucleotides, the CDR3 is TGTGCCAGCAGCGACGACAGGGCTCAAACTCGGGCTTTCTTT. Amino acids: CASSDDRAQTRAFF. The full variable domain, rest sourced from reference TRBV9 and TRBJ1-1, is DSGVTQTPKHLITATGQRVTLRCSPRSGDLSVYWYQQSLDQGLQFLIQYYNGEERAKGNILERFSAQQFPDLHSELNLSSLELGDSALYFCASSDDRAQTRAFFGQGTRLTVV.

Points on this clone: An end of the junction differs from the germline gene, which may be a read error. The V call is TRBV7-7, the J call TRBJ2-7, with a possible D match to TRBD1 (5 bases). The CDR3 consists of 13 residues. Germline loops: CDR1 SSHAT, CDR2 FNYEAQ (reference sequence). The CDR3 DNA sequence: TGTGCTAGCAGCTTAGTTGGGGCCGACGAGCAGTACTTC. Translated, it gives CASSLVGADEQYF.

This clone was seen only once. The V and J genes are TRBV5-1 and TRBJ2-5; TRBD2 matches 7 bases. The germline CDR1 and CDR2 sequences are SGHRS and YFSETQ. V gave up 0 bases and J gave up 1 base; unmatched junction bases: 6. This CDR3 has 16 amino acids. Here the CDR3 DNA reads TGCGCCAGCAGCTTGGTGGGCGGGGGTCCCCAAGAGACCCAGTACTTC. As protein: CASSLVGGGPQETQYF.

The rearrangement links TRBV30 to TRBJ1-1; no reliable D call. The length of the CDR3 is 12 residues. Germline CDR1 is GTSNPN and CDR2 is SVGIG (reference sequence). The germline V and J ends were trimmed by 2 bases and 8 bases, with 12 bases remaining between them. For the CDR3, the DNA is TGTGCCTGGAGTCCCGGCCTTAGGGAAGCTTTCTTT. Translation gives CAWSPGLREAFF.

This clone was counted at least ten times. One end of the junction fails to match germline, which may point to a read error. The chain is built from TRBV7-7 and TRBJ2-7, with 13 bases identical to TRBD2. The CDR3 length is 15 residues. Germline CDR1 SSHAT, CDR2 FNYEAQ (reference sequence). CDR3 in amino acids: CASSLGTSGTYEQYF. The CDR3 DNA reads as TGTGCTAGCAGCCTAGGGACTAGCGGGACGTACGAGCAGTACTTC.

The rearrangement links TRBV30 to TRBJ2-1, with 8 bases aligning to TRBD2. The germline CDR1 and CDR2 sequences are GTSNPN and SVGIG (reference sequence). V lost 7 bases to trimming and J lost 0 bases; unmatched junction nucleotides: 5. This CDR3 is 14 amino acids long. Written as DNA, the CDR3 is TGTGCCTCTTTTGCGGGAGGCTCCTACAATGAGCAGTTCTTC. Its protein is CASFAGGSYNEQFF.

This chain joins TRBV25-1 and TRBJ1-4; D remains ambiguous. The germline CDR1 and CDR2 sequences are MGHDK and SYGVNS. CDR3 size: 14 residues. V lost 6 bases to trimming and J lost 0 bases, with 8 bases between them. The CDR3 DNA reads as TGTGCCAGCAGCTTGGATGCAACTAATGAAAAACTGTTTTTT. Protein product: CASSLDATNEKLFF.

The rearrangement joins TRBV15 to TRBJ2-7; D might be TRBD2 (5 bases). CDR3 length equals 16 residues. CDR1 and CDR2 (germline): LNHNV, YYDKDF (reference sequence). Deletions cut 1 base from V and 2 bases from J, with 15 bases between. CDR3 region: CATSRGKMTKAYEQYF. For the CDR3, the DNA is TGTGCCACCAGCAGAGGAAAGATGACTAAGGCCTACGAGCAGTACTTC.

This clone has a handful of counts. The V and J genes are TRBV7-8 and TRBJ1-5, with D tentatively TRBD1 (5 bases). The CDR3 has 16 residues. From germline, CDR1 is SGHVS and CDR2 FQNEAQ. V lost 1 base to trimming and J lost 0 bases, with 10 bases between them. The CDR3 loop is CASSLGGFNSNQPQHF. DNA of the CDR3: TGTGCCAGCAGCTTAGGGGGCTTCAATAGCAATCAGCCCCAGCATTTT. The full variable domain, its missing parts supplied by reference TRBV7-8 and TRBJ1-5, is GAGVSQSPRYKVAKRGQDVALRCDPISGHVSLFWYQQALGQGPEFLTYFQNEAQLDKSGLPSDRFFAERPEGSVSTLKIQRTQQEDSAVYLCASSLGGFNSNQPQHFGDGTRLSIL.

This rearrangement joins TRBV11-2 to TRBJ2-5; the D is unclear. Germline values: CDR1 SGHAT, CDR2 FQNNGV. The CDR3 covers 11 residues. V was trimmed by 5 bases and J by 5 bases, leaving 6 bases between them. The CDR3 spells CASSLVETQYF. DNA for the CDR3: TGTGCCAGCAGCCTTGTTGAGACCCAGTACTTC.

In DNA, the CDR3 is TGTGCCAGCAGCAACAGGGTAGGAGGGAACACTGAAGCTTTCTTT. Protein product: CASSNRVGGNTEAFF. This chain links TRBV2 with TRBJ1-1, with a weak D call TRBD1 (6 bases). V was shortened by 6 bases and J by 1 base, with 15 bases between the two germline ends. This CDR3 is 15 amino acids long. CDR1 and CDR2 (germline): SNHLY, FYNNEI.

The chain couples TRBV4-3 to TRBJ2-1, with D possibly being TRBD2 (5 bases). This CDR3 has 15 amino acids. Trimming took off 1 base at V and 7 bases at J, with 14 bases between the two ends. CDR1 is LGHNA, CDR2 YSLEER, per germline. The CDR3 region has the DNA TGCGCCAGCAGCCAAGTAGGGCGAGGGCGGAATGAGCAGTTCTTC. This codes for CASSQVGRGRNEQFF.

The J gene is TRBJ2-5, the V gene TRBV14; TRBD2 matches at 10 bases. CDR3 length equals 14 residues. Germline values: CDR1 SGHDN, CDR2 FVKESK. J was trimmed by 4 bases and V by 4 bases; bases with no gene match: 3. CDR3 nucleotides: TGTGCCAGCAGCCCCCGACTAGCGGGAGAGACCCAGTACTTC. It translates to CASSPRLAGETQYF.

The rearrangement uses TRBV21-1 and TRBJ2-6. TRBV21-1 is assigned pseudogene status. This CDR3 contains 18 residues. CDR3 amino acids: CASSKHRFANSGANVLTF. CDR3 bases: TGTGCCAGCAGCAAACATAGGTTTGCCAATTCTGGGGCCAACGTCCTGACTTTC.

The chain links TRBV28 to TRBJ2-1; D is undetermined. Trimming cost V 9 bases and J 4 bases, with 13 bases left between them. Germline loops: CDR1 MDHEN, CDR2 SYDVKM. There are 13 residues in the CDR3. The CDR3 nucleotides are TGTGCCAGTAAATTTGGGCGGTACAATGAGCAGTTCTTC. Translated: CASKFGRYNEQFF. The entire variable domain, with the rest obtained from reference TRBV28 and TRBJ2-1, is as follows: DVKVTQSSRYLVKRTGEKVFLECVQDMDHENMFWYRQDPGLGLRLIYFSYDVKMKEKGDIPEGYSVSREKKERFSLILESASTNQTSMYLCASKFGRYNEQFFGPGTRLTVL.

This clone came up a few times. This chain uses TRBV5-4 with TRBJ1-1, with 7 nucleotides matching TRBD1. The junction had 7 bases not matched to a gene; V was cut back by 4 bases and J by 1 base. The CDR3 contains 15 residues. CDR1 is SGHNT and CDR2 is YYREEE in the germline V gene (reference sequence). This CDR3 is CASSPQTGWNTEAFF. CDR3 bases: TGTGCCAGCAGCCCTCAGACAGGGTGGAACACTGAAGCTTTCTTT.

This chain links TRBV30 with TRBJ1-1; D is unresolved. This CDR3 has 14 residues. Germline V CDR1 and CDR2: GTSNPN, SVGIG (reference sequence). Between the trimmed V and J ends, which lost 1 base and 1 base, there was a span of 10 bases. DNA for the CDR3: TGTGCCTGGAGTGGGGCAGTTAGGAACACTGAAGCTTTCTTT. Encoded protein: CAWSGAVRNTEAFF.

This chain joins TRBV4-2 and TRBJ2-7, with a weak D call TRBD2 (6 bases). The germline V gene encodes CDR1 LGHNA and CDR2 YNFKEQ. V lost 8 bases and J 2 bases, leaving 13 bases between the germline ends. This CDR3 has 13 residues. The CDR3 region has the DNA TGTGCCAGCCGGGACTCAACCGCCTACGAGCAGTACTTC. Its protein product is CASRDSTAYEQYF.

The chain links TRBV6-5 to TRBJ1-5; D ambiguous. This CDR3 spans 15 amino acids. Looked up from germline, CDR1 is MNHEY and CDR2 is SVGAGI. V gave up 2 bases and J gave up 0 bases, with 8 bases separating them. CDR3 loop: CASSYGAYSNQPQHF. As DNA, the CDR3 is TGTGCCAGCAGTTACGGCGCATATAGCAATCAGCCCCAGCATTTT.

The chain uses TRBV28 and TRBJ2-7; D not certain. The V gene's germline CDR1 is MDHEN and CDR2 SYDVKM. This CDR3 comprises 14 residues. V was clipped by 3 bases and J by 0 bases, with 9 bases between them. CDR3 protein: CASSFKWSSYEQYF. The CDR3 nucleotides are TGTGCCAGCAGTTTTAAATGGAGCTCCTACGAGCAGTACTTC.

The gene calls are TRBV25-1 and TRBJ1-2, with a tentative D call TRBD1 (6 bases). V was trimmed by 5 bases and J by 4 bases, leaving 14 bases between them. This CDR3 contains 14 residues. Germline V gene data show CDR1 as MGHDK and CDR2 as SYGVNS. The CDR3 protein is CASSTRQVLYGYTF. The CDR3 nucleotides read TGTGCCAGCAGTACTAGACAGGTTCTCTATGGCTACACCTTC.

The rearrangement links TRBV28 to TRBJ1-2, with a possible D match to TRBD1 (6 bases). The V and J ends lost 3 bases and 7 bases respectively, with 9 bases between them. Germline CDR1 is MDHEN and CDR2 is SYDVKM. This CDR3 has 12 amino acids. The CDR3 here is CASSFGTSGYTF. The CDR3 region has the DNA TGTGCCAGCAGTTTTGGGACATCTGGCTACACCTTC.